These 20 T cell receptor beta chains were sequenced from one sample in a study of OX40 agonist ivuxolimab in advanced cancers. The table came from immunoSEQ multiplex PCR; TCRdb's copy has only in-frame clones and leaves some out. The table records tens of thousands of clones, 84% of them present only once. This sample comprised CD4+ or CD8+ T cells sorted from blood, obtained in a trial of the OX40 agonist ivuxolimab. These receptors all come from an adult with an advanced solid tumor such as melanoma, head and neck, liver or kidney cancer.

The CDR3 region is CASSVLGYTEAFF. The CDR3 nucleotides are TGTGCCAGCAGCGTATTAGGTTACACTGAAGCTTTCTTT. The J gene is TRBJ1-1, the V gene TRBV9; unclear D gene. Deletions cut 1 base from V and 3 bases from J, with 7 bases between. Germline-derived CDR1 and CDR2 are SGDLS and YYNGEE. This CDR3 region has 13 residues.

The chain has TRBV10-3 and TRBJ2-3; D is perhaps TRBD1 (6 bases). V lost 6 bases and J 2 bases, leaving 12 bases between the germline ends. CDR1 is ENHRY and CDR2 is SYGVKD in the germline V gene. This CDR3 has 14 residues. The CDR3 region is CAIREQGLTDTQYF. The CDR3 nucleotides are TGTGCCATCAGAGAACAGGGTCTCACAGATACGCAGTATTTT.

This clone has more than one count but fewer than ten. The V and J genes are TRBV6-5 and TRBJ1-6, with D possibly TRBD1 on 5 matching bases. V was shortened by 6 bases and J by 4 bases, with 13 bases between the two germline ends. The germline CDR1 and CDR2 sequences are MNHEY and SVGAGI. The CDR3 contains 15 residues. The CDR3 protein is CASRRGGAYNSPLHF. DNA for the CDR3: TGTGCCAGCAGAAGGGGTGGGGCATATAATTCACCCCTCCACTTT.

The chain uses TRBV13 and TRBJ2-7; a weak D match, TRBD1 (8 bases). Germline CDR1 reads PRHDT; CDR2 reads FYEKMQ (reference sequence). The V end was cut by 6 bases, the J end by 3 bases, with 15 bases between. CDR3 length: 14 amino acids. This chain's CDR3 is CASSKNRGGYEQYV. The CDR3 DNA is TGTGCCAGCAGTAAAAACAGGGGGGGCTACGAGCAGTACGTC.

V is TRBV11-2 and J is TRBJ2-4; possibly TRBD1 for D (6 bases). Germline lookup yields CDR1 SGHAT and CDR2 FQNNGV. Trimming cost V 5 bases and J 1 base, with 18 bases left between them. The CDR3 consists of 17 residues. The CDR3 is CASSPRGSPEAKNIQYF. CDR3 sequence (DNA): TGTGCCAGCAGCCCGAGGGGGAGCCCGGAGGCCAAAAACATTCAGTACTTC.

The gene calls are TRBV30 and TRBJ2-5; the match to TRBD1 covers 10 bases. Trimming at V came to 3 bases and at J to 5 bases, leaving 6 bases not matched to a gene. The CDR3 is 14 residues long. Germline lookup yields CDR1 GTSNPN and CDR2 SVGIG (reference sequence). The CDR3 DNA reads as TGTGCCTGGAGGTGGGGACAGGGGTTGGAGACCCAGTACTTC. Encoded protein: CAWRWGQGLETQYF.

In this sample, this clone turned up once. This chain uses TRBV4-2 with TRBJ1-3; D might be TRBD1 (5 bases). Germline CDR1 LGHNA, CDR2 YNFKEQ. Trimming left V 0 bases short and J 4 bases short, with 13 bases between. This CDR3 has 16 residues. This CDR3 is CASSQDWGTPGNTIYF. CDR3 sequence (DNA): TGTGCCAGCAGCCAAGATTGGGGGACCCCCGGAAACACCATATATTTT.

The chain carries TRBV28 and TRBJ1-1; D call uncertain. CDR1 is MDHEN and CDR2 is SYDVKM in the germline V gene. V lost 1 base and J lost 5, with 14 bases in between. The CDR3 consists of 15 residues. The DNA of the CDR3 is TGTGCCAGCAGTTTATCTTCGTTAGCTGGAACTGAAGCTTTCTTT. Translating it yields CASSLSSLAGTEAFF.

V and J are TRBV15 and TRBJ2-3, with D unresolved. Germline CDR1 and CDR2: LNHNV and YYDKDF (reference sequence). V dropped 2 bases and J dropped 3 bases, with 15 bases sitting between them. The CDR3 is 16 residues long. The CDR3 reads CATSRQDKTGTDTQYF. CDR3 bases: TGTGCCACCAGCAGACAAGACAAAACCGGGACAGATACGCAGTATTTT.

The J gene is TRBJ2-5, the V gene TRBV5-1; D is perhaps TRBD1 (7 bases). Germline-derived CDR1 and CDR2 are SGHRS and YFSETQ. The CDR3 totals 13 residues. V shed 5 bases and J shed 4 bases, with 12 bases lying between them. The CDR3 reads CASRVQGGETQYF. The CDR3 DNA follows: TGCGCCAGCAGGGTCCAGGGGGGAGAGACCCAGTACTTC. The full variable domain, in which reference TRBV5-1 and TRBJ2-5 provide the parts outside the CDR3, is KAGVTQTPRYLIKTRGQQVTLSCSPISGHRSVSWYQQTPGQGLQFLFEYFSETQRNKGNFPGRFSGRQFSNSRSEMNVSTLELGDSALYLCASRVQGGETQYFGPGTRLLVL.

The chain joins TRBV4-1 to TRBJ2-3; TRBD1 agrees at 10 bases. Germline V gene sequence: CDR1 MGHRA, CDR2 YSYEKL. Trimming cost V 3 bases and J 3 bases; bases outside gene matches: 3. The CDR3 consists of 15 residues. This CDR3 reads CASSHGDRGTDTQYF. CDR3 DNA sequence: TGCGCCAGCAGCCACGGGGACAGGGGAACAGATACGCAGTATTTT.

This chain links TRBV9 with TRBJ2-5; the match to TRBD2 covers 11 bases. Unmatched junction bases numbered 6, after V lost 0 bases and J lost 5 bases. The CDR3 spans 16 residues. Germline V gene data show CDR1 as SGDLS and CDR2 as YYNGEE. The CDR3 spells CASSVATSGVPETQYF. CDR3 in DNA: TGTGCCAGCAGCGTAGCGACTAGCGGGGTCCCTGAGACCCAGTACTTC. Full variable domain (outside the CDR3, taken from reference TRBV9 and TRBJ2-5): DSGVTQTPKHLITATGQRVTLRCSPRSGDLSVYWYQQSLDQGLQFLIQYYNGEERAKGNILERFSAQQFPDLHSELNLSSLELGDSALYFCASSVATSGVPETQYFGPGTRLLVL.

V is TRBV19 and J is TRBJ1-1, with 9 bases matching TRBD1. V dropped 5 bases and J dropped 1; count of bases not matched to a gene: 14. This CDR3 is built from 18 residues. CDR1 and CDR2 from the germline V gene are LNHDA and SQIVND (reference sequence). The CDR3 region is CASSYPPGQGVPNTEAFF. The CDR3 DNA sequence: TGTGCCAGTAGTTACCCTCCGGGACAGGGTGTCCCGAACACTGAAGCTTTCTTT.

The chain uses TRBV7-6 and TRBJ2-1; 13 bases fit TRBD2. This CDR3 comprises 16 residues. Per the germline V gene, CDR1 is SGHVS and CDR2 is FNYEAQ. The trim removed 4 bases at V and 4 bases at J, leaving 4 bases unmatched. Written as DNA, the CDR3 is TGTGCCAGCAGCTGGACTAGCGGGGGCCCTTACAATGAGCAGTTCTTC. Translation gives CASSWTSGGPYNEQFF.

The chain employs TRBV7-2 and TRBJ1-1, with 9 bases matching TRBD1. Trimming cost V 3 bases and J 11 bases; bases outside gene matches: 10. The germline CDR1 and CDR2 sequences are SGHTA and FQGNSA. The CDR3 consists of 14 residues. Here the CDR3 reads CASSLGGTGREAFF. The DNA for the CDR3 is TGTGCCAGCAGCTTGGGAGGGACAGGGCGAGAGGCTTTCTTT.

The CDR3 reads CASGTGGTGELFF. The DNA of the CDR3 is TGCGCCAGCGGGACGGGGGGCACCGGGGAGCTGTTTTTT. This sequence joins TRBV5-1 and TRBJ2-2, with 7 bases identical to TRBD2. V was pared by 7 bases and J by 4 bases, with 4 bases of the junction left unmatched. Germline CDR1 SGHRS, CDR2 YFSETQ. The CDR3 length is 13 residues.

This clone was detected only a few times. The chain carries TRBV30 and TRBJ1-3; D remains ambiguous. Germline CDR1 GTSNPN, CDR2 SVGIG (reference sequence). This CDR3 contains 11 residues. V was cut by 1 base and J by 2 bases, with 0 bases left in between. CDR3 residues: CAWSAGNTIYF. As DNA, the CDR3 is TGTGCCTGGAGTGCTGGAAACACCATATATTTT.

This chain uses TRBV13 with TRBJ2-3; tentatively, D is TRBD1 or TRBD2 (6 bases each). Germline V gene lookup returns CDR1 PRHDT and CDR2 FYEKMQ (reference sequence). V was shortened by 0 bases and J by 1 base, with 14 bases between the two germline ends. This CDR3 is built from 17 residues. The CDR3 DNA reads as TGTGCCAGCAGCTTAGGCCTAAATGGGGGGCGCACAGATACGCAGTATTTT. Its protein product is CASSLGLNGGRTDTQYF. The whole variable domain, filled in from reference TRBV13 and TRBJ2-3, reads AAGVIQSPRHLIKEKRETATLKCYPIPRHDTVYWYQQGPGQDPQFLISFYEKMQSDKGSIPDRFSAQQFSDYHSELNMSSLELGDSALYFCASSLGLNGGRTDTQYFGPGTRLTVL.

This chain joins TRBV7-2 and TRBJ2-3; 8 bases map to TRBD2. The V gene end was trimmed by 5 bases and the J gene end by 4 bases; junction bases not matched to a gene: 11. In germline, CDR1 is SGHTA, CDR2 FQGNSA. CDR3 length: 16 amino acids. CDR3 sequence reads: CASSVLGRGGPDTQYF. The CDR3, as DNA: TGTGCCAGCAGCGTCTTAGGCCGGGGGGGTCCAGATACGCAGTATTTT. The full variable domain, rest sourced from reference TRBV7-2 and TRBJ2-3, is GAGVSQSPSNKVTEKGKDVELRCDPISGHTALYWYRQSLGQGLEFLIYFQGNSAPDKSGLPSDRFSAERTGGSVSTLTIQRTQQEDSAVYLCASSVLGRGGPDTQYFGPGTRLTVL.

This clone was picked up one time. The chain has TRBV18 and TRBJ2-5, with D maybe TRBD2 (6 bases). The V gene's germline CDR1 is KGHSH and CDR2 LQKENI. Trimming left V 1 base short and J 5 bases short, with 14 bases between. The CDR3 is 15 amino acids. The CDR3 DNA follows: TGTGCCAGCTCACCACAGGACCCCCGGGGGGAGACCCAGTACTTC. Translated, it gives CASSPQDPRGETQYF.